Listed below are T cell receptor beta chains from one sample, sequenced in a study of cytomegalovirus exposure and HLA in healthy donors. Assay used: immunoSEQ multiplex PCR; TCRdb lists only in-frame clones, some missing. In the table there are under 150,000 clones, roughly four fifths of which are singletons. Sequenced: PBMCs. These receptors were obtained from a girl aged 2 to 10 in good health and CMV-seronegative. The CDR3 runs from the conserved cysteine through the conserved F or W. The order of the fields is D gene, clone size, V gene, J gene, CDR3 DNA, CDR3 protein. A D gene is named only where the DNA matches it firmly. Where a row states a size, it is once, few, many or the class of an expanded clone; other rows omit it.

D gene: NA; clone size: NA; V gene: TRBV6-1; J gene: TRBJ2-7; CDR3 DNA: TGTGCCAGCACAGCGCTCTCCCACGAGCAGTACTTC; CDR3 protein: CASTALSHEQYF
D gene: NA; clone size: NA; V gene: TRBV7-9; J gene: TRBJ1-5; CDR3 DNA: TGTGCCAGCAGCTTACTGGGGCCTAATGGTCATCAGCCCCAGCATTTT; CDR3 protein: CASSLLGPNGHQPQHF
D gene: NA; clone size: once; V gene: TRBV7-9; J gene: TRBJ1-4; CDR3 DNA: TGTGCCAGCAGCTCCTTGGGTCAGGGGATAAACTTACTGTTTTTT; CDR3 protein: CASSSLGQGINLLFF
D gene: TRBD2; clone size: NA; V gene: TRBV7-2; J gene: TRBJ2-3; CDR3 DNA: TGTGCCAGCAGCGTACTAGCGGGCACAGATACGCAGTATTTT; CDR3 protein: CASSVLAGTDTQYF
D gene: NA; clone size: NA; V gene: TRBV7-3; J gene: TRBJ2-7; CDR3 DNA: TGTGCCAGCAGCTTGGGGGGGGGCTCGGAGCAGTACTTC; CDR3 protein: CASSLGGGSEQYF
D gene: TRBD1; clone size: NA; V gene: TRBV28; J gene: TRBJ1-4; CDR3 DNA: TGTGCCAGCAGTTTACGGACAGGCGCGCTACATAATGAAAAACTGTTTTTT; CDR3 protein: CASSLRTGALHNEKLFF
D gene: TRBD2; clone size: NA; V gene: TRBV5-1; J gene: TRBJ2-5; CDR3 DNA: TGCGCCAGCAGCTTGATAGCGGGCGGGGATACTCAAGAGACCCAGTACTTC; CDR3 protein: CASSLIAGGDTQETQYF
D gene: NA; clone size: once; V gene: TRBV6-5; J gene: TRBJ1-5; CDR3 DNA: TGTGCCAGCAGTAATCAGGCGAATCAGCCCCAGCATTTT; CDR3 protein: CASSNQANQPQHF
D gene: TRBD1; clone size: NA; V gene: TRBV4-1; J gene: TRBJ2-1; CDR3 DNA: TGCGCCAGCAGCTACAGGGGGGTTGAGCAGTTCTTC; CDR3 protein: CASSYRGVEQFF
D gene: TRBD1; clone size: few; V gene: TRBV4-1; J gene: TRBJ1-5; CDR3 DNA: TGCGCCAGCAGCCTAAGGACAGGAATCAATCAGCCCCAGCATTTT; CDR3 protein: CASSLRTGINQPQHF
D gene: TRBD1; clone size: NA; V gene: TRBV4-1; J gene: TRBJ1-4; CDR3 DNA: TGCGCCAGCAGCCAAACGACGGGACAGGGTGAAAAACTGTTTTTT; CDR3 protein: CASSQTTGQGEKLFF
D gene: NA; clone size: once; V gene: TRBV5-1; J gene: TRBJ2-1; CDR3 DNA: TGCGCCAGCAGCTTGGAAGCAATCAACAATGAGCAGTTCTTC; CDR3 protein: CASSLEAINNEQFF
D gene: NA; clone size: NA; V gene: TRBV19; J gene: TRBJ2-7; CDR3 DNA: TGTGCCAGTAGCCCAACAGGCCACTCCTACGAGCAGTACTTC; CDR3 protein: CASSPTGHSYEQYF
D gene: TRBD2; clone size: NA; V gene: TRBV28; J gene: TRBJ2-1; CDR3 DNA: TGTGCCAGCAGAAGTGACCATAGCGGGGAGCAGTTCTTC; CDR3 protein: CASRSDHSGEQFF
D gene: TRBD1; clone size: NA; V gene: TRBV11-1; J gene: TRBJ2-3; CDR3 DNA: TGTGCCAGCAGCGGACCGACGGGATGGACAGGGAGCACAGATACGCAGTATTTT; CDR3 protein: CASSGPTGWTGSTDTQYF
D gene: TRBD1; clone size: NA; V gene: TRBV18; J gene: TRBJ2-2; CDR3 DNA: TGTGCCAGCTCACCCCAGCGACAGGGGCTGAACACCGGGGAGCTGTTTTTT; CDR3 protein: CASSPQRQGLNTGELFF
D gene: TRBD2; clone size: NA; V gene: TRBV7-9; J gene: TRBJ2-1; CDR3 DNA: TGTGCCAGCAGCTTTGGACTAGCGGGAGGTAGGAACAATGAGCAGTTCTTC; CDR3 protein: CASSFGLAGGRNNEQFF
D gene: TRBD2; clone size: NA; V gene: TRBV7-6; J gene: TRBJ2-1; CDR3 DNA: TGTGCCAGCAGCTCGACTAGCGGCGGCAATGAGCAGTTCTTC; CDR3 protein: CASSSTSGGNEQFF
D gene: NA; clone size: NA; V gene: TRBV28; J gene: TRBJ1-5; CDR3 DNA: TGTGCCAGCAGGACCCCGGGGGGAGGGCGAGGACAGCCCCAGCATTTT; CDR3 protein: CASRTPGGGRGQPQHF
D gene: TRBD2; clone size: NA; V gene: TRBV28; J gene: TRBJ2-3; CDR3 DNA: TGTGCCAGCATCGAGACTAGCGGGAGAGCGGATACGCAGTATTTT; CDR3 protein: CASIETSGRADTQYF
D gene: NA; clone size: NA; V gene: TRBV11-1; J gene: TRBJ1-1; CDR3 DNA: TGTGCCAGCAGCAAACAGAGCCCCTACACTGAAGCTTTCTTT; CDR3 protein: CASSKQSPYTEAFF
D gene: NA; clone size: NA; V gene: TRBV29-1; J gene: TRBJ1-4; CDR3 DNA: TGCAGCGTTGAAGGAGCTACGGGGGAGGGTACTGAAAAACTGTTTTTT; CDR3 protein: CSVEGATGEGTEKLFF
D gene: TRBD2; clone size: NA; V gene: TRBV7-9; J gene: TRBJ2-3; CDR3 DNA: TGTGCCAGCAGCTCCACAGGACTAGCGGGAGTTAACGATACGCAGTATTTT; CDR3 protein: CASSSTGLAGVNDTQYF
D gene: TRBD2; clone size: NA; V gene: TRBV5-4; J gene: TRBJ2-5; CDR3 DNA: TGTGCCAGCAGCTTGGGTGAGCGGGGGGGCGGAGAGACCCAGTACTTC; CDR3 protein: CASSLGERGGGETQYF
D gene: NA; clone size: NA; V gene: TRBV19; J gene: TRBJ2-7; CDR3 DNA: TGTGCCAGTAGTATAAAGGACAACTACGAGCAGTACTTC; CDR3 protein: CASSIKDNYEQYF
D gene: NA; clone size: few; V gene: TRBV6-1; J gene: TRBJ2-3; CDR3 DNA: TGTGCCAGCAGTGAAGCTAGCGGAGGGTCAGATACGCAGTATTTT; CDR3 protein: CASSEASGGSDTQYF
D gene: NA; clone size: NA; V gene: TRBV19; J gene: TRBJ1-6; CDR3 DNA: TGTGCCAGTAGTATATACGGGACACCAAATTCACCCCTCCACTTT; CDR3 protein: CASSIYGTPNSPLHF
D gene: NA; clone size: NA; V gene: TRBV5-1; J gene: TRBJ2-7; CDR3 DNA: TGCGCCAGCAGCTTGACAGGTCTACACGAGCAGTACTTC; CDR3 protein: CASSLTGLHEQYF
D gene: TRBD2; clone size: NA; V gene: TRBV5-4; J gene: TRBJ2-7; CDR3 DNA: TGTGCCAGCAGCTTACTAAGCACTAGCGGGCATGGCGAGCAGTACTTC; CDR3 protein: CASSLLSTSGHGEQYF
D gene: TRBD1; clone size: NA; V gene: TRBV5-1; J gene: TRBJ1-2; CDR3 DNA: TGCGCCAGCAGCGACGGGGACAGGGGGGCTCATGGCTACACCTTC; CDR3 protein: CASSDGDRGAHGYTF
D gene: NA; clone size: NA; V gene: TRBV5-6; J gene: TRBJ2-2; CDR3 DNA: TGTGCCAGCAGCTTGTACGCGGTTACCACCGGGGAGCTGTTTTTT; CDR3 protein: CASSLYAVTTGELFF
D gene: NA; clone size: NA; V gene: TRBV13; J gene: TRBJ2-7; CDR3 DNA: TGTGCCAGCAGCGCCTGGGACAACGAGCAGTACTTC; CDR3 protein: CASSAWDNEQYF
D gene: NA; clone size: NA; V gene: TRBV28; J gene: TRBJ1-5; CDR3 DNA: TGTGCCAGCAGTTGGGCAGGGGTTATAATGGGCGTTAACAATCAGCCCCAGCATTTT; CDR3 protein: CASSWAGVIMGVNNQPQHF
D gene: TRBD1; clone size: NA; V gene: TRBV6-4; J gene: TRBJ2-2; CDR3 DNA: TGTGCCAGCAGACCCGGGACAGGGAACACCGGGGAGCTGTTTTTT; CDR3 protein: CASRPGTGNTGELFF
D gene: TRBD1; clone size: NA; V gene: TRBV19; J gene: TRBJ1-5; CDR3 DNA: TGTGCCAGTAGTTCTGCAGGGGGTGGGTATCAGCCCCAGCATTTT; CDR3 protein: CASSSAGGGYQPQHF
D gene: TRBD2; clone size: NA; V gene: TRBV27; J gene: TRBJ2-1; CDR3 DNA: TGTGCCAGCAGCCAGGGGACTAGCGGCTACTACAATGAGCAGTTCTTC; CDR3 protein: CASSQGTSGYYNEQFF
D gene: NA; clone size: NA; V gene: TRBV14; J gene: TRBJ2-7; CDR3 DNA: TGTGCCAGCAGCCAAGACCTTCGGGTCTTTCCCCTCGACGAGCAGTACTTC; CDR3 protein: CASSQDLRVFPLDEQYF
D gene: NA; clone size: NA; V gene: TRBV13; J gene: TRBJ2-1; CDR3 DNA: TGTGCCAGCAGCTTAGGACAGGGTGAGCAGTTCTTC; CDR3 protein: CASSLGQGEQFF
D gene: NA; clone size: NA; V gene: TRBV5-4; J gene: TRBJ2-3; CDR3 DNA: TGTGCCAGCAGCTCCATGCTAAGCCGGGGAAACACAGATACGCAGTATTTT; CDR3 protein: CASSSMLSRGNTDTQYF
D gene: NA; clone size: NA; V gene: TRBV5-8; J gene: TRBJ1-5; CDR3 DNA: TGTGCCAGCAGCTTGGTCCAGGGTAAGACCCAGGGTGGACAGCCCCAGCATTTT; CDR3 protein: CASSLVQGKTQGGQPQHF
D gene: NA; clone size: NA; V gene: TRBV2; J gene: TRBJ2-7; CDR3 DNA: TGTGCCAGCACAAGGACAGCCAACCGTTTATACGAGCAGTACTTC; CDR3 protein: CASTRTANRLYEQYF
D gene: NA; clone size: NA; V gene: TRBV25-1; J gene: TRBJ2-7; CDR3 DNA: TGTGCCAGCAGTGGAGGGTCCTACGAGCAGTACTTC; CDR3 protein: CASSGGSYEQYF
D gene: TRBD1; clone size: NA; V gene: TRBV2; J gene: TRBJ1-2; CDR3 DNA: TGTGCCAGCAGAAGGGACAGCCCCTTATATGGCTACACCTTC; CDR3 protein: CASRRDSPLYGYTF
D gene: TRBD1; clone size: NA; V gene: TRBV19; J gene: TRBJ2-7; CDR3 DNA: TGTGCCAGTAGACCTACAGGGGGTCCCTACGAGCAGTACTTC; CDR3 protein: CASRPTGGPYEQYF
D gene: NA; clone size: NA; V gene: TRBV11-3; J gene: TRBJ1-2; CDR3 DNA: TGTGCCAGCAGCCCGGGGGTAGAAGACTATGGCTACACCTTC; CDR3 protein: CASSPGVEDYGYTF
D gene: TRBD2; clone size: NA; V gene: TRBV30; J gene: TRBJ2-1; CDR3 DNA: TGTGCCTGGAGTGGATATAGCGGGGGGGGTCCTTACAATGAGCAGTTCTTC; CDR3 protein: CAWSGYSGGGPYNEQFF